This T cell receptor beta chain is from a study of T cells in women clearing cervical HPV infection. Concerning this clone itself: Sequencing ends 3 residues short of the CDR3 end; the germline J gene provides the rest.

V trimming: 3 bases; J trimming: 5 bases; junction bases outside the gene matches: 8. CDR1 is SGHTA, CDR2 FQGTGA, per germline. The CDR3 is 17 amino acids. The assay was immunoSEQ multiplex PCR, and TCRdb's table has in-frame clones only and misses some. This table lists roughly 22,000 clones. Input material: blood buffy coat. This chain connects TRBV7-3 to TRBJ2-2; 11 positions match TRBD2. This sequence was found in a woman aged 18-70 years with a cervical HPV16 infection that either progressed to CIN3+ or cleared (not recorded which). CDR3 loop: CASSFLAGGRSTGELFF. Incomplete CDR3 DNA: TGTGCCAGCAGCTTCCTAGCGGGAGGCCGGAGTACCGGGGAG. Together with reference TRBV7-3 and TRBJ2-2, the CDR3 gives the full variable domain: GAGVSQTPSNKVTEKGKYVELRCDPISGHTALYWYRQSLGQGPEFLIYFQGTGAADDSGLPNDRFFAVRPEGSVSTLKIQRTERGDSAVYLCASSFLAGGRSTGELFFGEGSRLTVL.